One sample yielded the 20 T cell receptor beta chains listed below, sequenced in a study of human T cells and chemical hapten exposure. This sample's time point: pre-sensitization, week 0. Specified treatment: therapeutic diphenylcyclopropenone sensitization with weekly scalp DPC. TCRdb re-analysed the RACE reads in MiXCR, keeping a single row per CDR3 protein. This table has 60,000 to 70,000 distinct CDR3 sequences, approximately 10% appearing once. The specimen comprised whole blood, sampled in connection with sensitization to the hapten diphenylcyclopropenone (DPC). All receptors come from a woman in her forties or fifties with alopecia areata. Some clones in this sample may be carry-over from other donors' samples.

This clonotype was counted ten times or more. This sequence joins TRBV19 and TRBJ1-5; D is ambiguous. V was trimmed by 3 bases and J by 0 bases, leaving 9 bases between them. Germline values: CDR1 LNHDA, CDR2 SQIVND (reference sequence). The CDR3 contains 15 residues. CDR3 bases: TGTGCCAGTAGTATCGTCCTTCATAGCAATCAGCCCCAGCATTTT. Amino acid sequence: CASSIVLHSNQPQHF.

There are a few counts of this clonotype. V and J are TRBV6-1 and TRBJ2-7; 10 nucleotides match TRBD1. The CDR3 length is 13 residues. Germline CDR1 MNHNS, CDR2 SASEGT. V was pared by 7 bases and J by 5 bases, with 5 bases of the junction left unmatched. DNA for the CDR3: TGTGCCAGCACGCGGGACAGGGGCCACGAGCAGTACTTC. Translation gives CASTRDRGHEQYF.

The chain joins TRBV7-8 to TRBJ2-4; 8 bases line up with TRBD1. V lost 4 bases to trimming and J lost 2 bases; unmatched junction nucleotides: 7. The CDR3 has 16 residues. Germline V gives CDR1 SGHVS, CDR2 FQNEAQ. Here the CDR3 reads CASSYGTGVTKNIQYF. CDR3 in DNA: TGTGCCAGCAGCTACGGGACAGGAGTGACCAAAAACATTCAGTACTTC.

V is TRBV20-1 and J is TRBJ2-5; D gene ambiguous. The CDR3 length is 14 residues. V was shortened by 2 bases and J by 0 bases, with 10 bases between the two germline ends. Germline V gives CDR1 DFQATT, CDR2 SNEGSKA (reference sequence). The CDR3, as DNA: TGCAGTGCTAGAATCGGGCAGTACCAAGAGACCCAGTACTTC. It specifies CSARIGQYQETQYF.

This clonotype was seen a few times. The J gene is TRBJ1-5, the V gene TRBV5-5, with 11 bases fitting TRBD1. Germline V gene sequence: CDR1 SGHKS, CDR2 YYEKEE (reference sequence). CDR3 length: 15 amino acids. V shed 4 bases and J 7 bases; nucleotides not matched to a gene: 7. The CDR3 spells CASSVAGTGGQPQHF. The DNA of the CDR3 is TGTGCCAGCAGCGTAGCCGGGACAGGGGGACAGCCCCAGCATTTT.

This clonotype showed up just a few times. This chain uses TRBV5-1 with TRBJ1-5; no clear D. The ends were cut back, 7 bases at V and 0 bases at J, with 11 bases in the middle. Per germline, CDR1 SGHRS and CDR2 YFSETQ. This CDR3 region has 14 residues. For the CDR3, the DNA is TGCGCCAGCTCCCCGGACGATAGCAATCAGCCCCAGCATTTT. It encodes CASSPDDSNQPQHF.

The chain employs TRBV29-1 and TRBJ2-7, with 10 bases lining up with TRBD1. CDR3 size: 13 residues. Per the germline V gene, CDR1 is SQVTM and CDR2 is ANQGSEA. With 6 bases clipped from V and 3 bases from J, the junction kept 5 bases outside the gene matches. The CDR3 is CSVQDRGHYEQYF. As DNA, the CDR3 is TGCAGCGTCCAAGACAGGGGGCACTACGAGCAGTACTTC.

This clonotype was counted ten times or more. The genes are TRBV7-3 and TRBJ2-2; maybe TRBD1 (6 bases). The length of the CDR3 is 15 residues. V dropped 5 bases and J dropped 1 base, with 11 bases sitting between them. Per germline, CDR1 SGHTA and CDR2 FQGTGA. CDR3 DNA sequence: TGTGCCAGCAGCACGGGACACCGGAACACCGGGGAGCTGTTTTTT. Amino acids: CASSTGHRNTGELFF.

The CDR3 region is CASSGGLVPGELFF. Here the CDR3 DNA reads TGTGCCAGCAGTGGTGGGCTAGTCCCCGGGGAGCTGTTTTTT. The rearrangement links TRBV3-1 to TRBJ2-2; no definite D call. Germline-derived CDR1 and CDR2 are LGHDT and YNNKEL (reference sequence). The CDR3 is 14 residues long. V lost 6 bases to trimming and J lost 6 bases, with 14 bases between them.

This clonotype was found many times. The chain links TRBV7-6 to TRBJ2-7, with 14 positions matching TRBD2. V lost 4 bases, J lost 0 bases, and 2 bases stayed unmatched. The CDR3 covers 16 residues. Germline CDR1 reads SGHVS; CDR2 reads FNYEAQ. The CDR3 here is CASSSGTSGGSYEQYF. Written as DNA, the CDR3 is TGTGCCAGCAGCTCCGGGACTAGCGGGGGCTCCTACGAGCAGTACTTC.

This clonotype was counted many times. This chain connects TRBV7-6 to TRBJ1-1, with TRBD1 as a possible D gene (5 bases). The germline V and J ends were trimmed by 3 bases and 6 bases, with 11 bases remaining between them. CDR3 length: 13 amino acids. CDR1 and CDR2 (germline): SGHVS, FNYEAQ. The CDR3 DNA follows: TGTGCCAGCAGCTTTACCGGGACGGCTGAAGCTTTCTTT. This encodes CASSFTGTAEAFF. The variable domain in full, with the rest retrieved from reference TRBV7-6 and TRBJ1-1, is GAGVSQSPRYKVTKRGQDVALRCDPISGHVSLYWYRQALGQGPEFLTYFNYEAQQDKSGLPNDRFSAERPEGSISTLTIQRTEQRDSAMYRCASSFTGTAEAFFGQGTRLTVV.

The chain couples TRBV30 to TRBJ1-6, with 8 bases fitting TRBD1. Looked up from germline, CDR1 is GTSNPN and CDR2 is SVGIG (reference sequence). V trimming: 2 bases; J trimming: 9 bases; junction bases outside the gene matches: 9. CDR3 size: 15 residues. The CDR3, as DNA: TGTGCCTGGAGTTTGCCAGGGGGCGCAGGTTCACCCCTCCACTTT. It is translated as CAWSLPGGAGSPLHF.

This clonotype was detected many times. This chain connects TRBV6-6 to TRBJ2-5; no clear D gene. Trimming cost V 5 bases and J 5 bases, with 9 bases left between them. Looked up from germline, CDR1 is MNHNY and CDR2 is SVGAGI (reference sequence). The CDR3 has 12 amino acids. Here the CDR3 DNA reads TGTGCCAGCAGTAGCAAAACGGAGACCCAGTACTTC. This codes for CASSSKTETQYF.

Comment on this clonotype: A much larger clone lies one base from this, so it may be a read error. The V call is TRBV28, the J call TRBJ2-5; 11 positions agree with TRBD2. The CDR3 has 15 amino acids. V lost 10 bases and J lost 1; bases outside the gene matches: 8. In germline, CDR1 is MDHEN, CDR2 SYDVKM. The CDR3 sequence: CANSRLAGLQETQYF. Written as DNA, the CDR3 is TGTGCCAACAGCAGACTAGCGGGACTCCAAGAGACCCAGTACTTC.

The genes are TRBV20-1 and TRBJ2-3, with 8 bases fitting TRBD2. The germline V gene has CDR1 DFQATT and CDR2 SNEGSKA (reference sequence). After removal of 6 bases from V and 3 bases from J, the junction contained 11 bases not matched to a gene. There are 15 residues in the CDR3. CDR3 DNA sequence: TGCAGTGCGGAAAACCCAGCGGGAGAGACAGATACGCAGTATTTT. Its protein product is CSAENPAGETDTQYF.

This clonotype was observed a handful of times. The chain is built from TRBV7-9 and TRBJ1-4; 12 bases are shared with TRBD1. Germline V CDR1 and CDR2: SEHNR, FQNEAQ (reference sequence). V lost 5 bases to trimming and J lost 8 bases; unmatched junction nucleotides: 15. CDR3 length equals 18 residues. In nucleotides, the CDR3 is TGTGCCAGCAGCACGCCGGGACAGGGGGCGCTTAGGTCAGAAAAACTGTTTTTT. This translates into CASSTPGQGALRSEKLFF.

This clonotype has a handful of counts. This rearrangement joins TRBV20-1 to TRBJ2-7; 12 bases map to TRBD1. The length of the CDR3 is 18 residues. Germline V gene lookup returns CDR1 DFQATT and CDR2 SNEGSKA (reference sequence). Losses at the gene ends were 1 base for V and 6 bases for J; bases not matched to a gene: 16. The CDR3 protein is CSARALLGGQGARSEQYF. CDR3 nucleotides: TGCAGTGCTAGAGCCCTCCTGGGGGGACAGGGGGCTAGAAGCGAGCAGTACTTC.

The chain is built from TRBV7-9 and TRBJ1-2; 8 bases agree with TRBD1. The germline V gene encodes CDR1 SEHNR and CDR2 FQNEAQ (reference sequence). The CDR3 consists of 14 residues. V shed 6 bases and J 6 bases; nucleotides not matched to a gene: 9. The CDR3 here is CASSSGTGMDGYTF. In DNA, the CDR3 is TGTGCCAGCAGTTCCGGGACAGGAATGGATGGCTACACCTTC.

The J gene is TRBJ2-3, the V gene TRBV7-9; the match to TRBD2 covers 9 bases. The CDR3 is 20 residues long. From germline, CDR1 is SEHNR and CDR2 FQNEAQ (reference sequence). The V segment lost 2 bases and the J segment 3 bases; nucleotides outside the gene matches: 18. The CDR3 region is CASSLRNTLLREGDTDTQYF. The CDR3 bases are TGTGCCAGCAGCTTACGGAACACCCTTCTGCGGGAGGGTGATACAGATACGCAGTATTTT.

This clonotype was seen ten or more times. V is TRBV7-9 and J is TRBJ2-1; D remains ambiguous. There are 15 residues in the CDR3. Germline V gene lookup returns CDR1 SEHNR and CDR2 FQNEAQ (reference sequence). The V gene lost 5 bases and the J gene lost 0 bases, with 11 bases spanning the gap. The CDR3 nucleotides read TGTGCCAGCAGCCTCGCTAGGAGCTCCTACAATGAGCAGTTCTTC. Residues: CASSLARSSYNEQFF. Supplemented by reference TRBV7-9 and TRBJ2-1, the full variable domain reads DTGVSQNPRHKITKRGQNVTFRCDPISEHNRLYWYRQTLGQGPEFLTYFQNEAQLEKSRLLSDRFSAERPKGSFSTLEIQRTEQGDSAMYLCASSLARSSYNEQFFGPGTRLTVL.